This entry lists 3 T cell receptor beta chains sequenced from one sample in a study of CD8+ T cells in alopecia areata. TCR sequencing used cDNA made by reverse transcription of extracted RNA. TCRdb's table, derived via immunoSEQ multiplex PCR, lists solely in-frame clones and lacks some. Seen here are roughly 8,000 clones, around two thirds observed once, and the top ten hold about an eighth. Researchers gathered lesional scalp punch biopsies and peripheral blood from patients with alopecia areata. Sample: skin, taken at week 0. Every receptor here comes from a human donor with alopecia areata.

Written as DNA, the CDR3 is TGTGCCAGCAGCTCCGTATTTGGGGCAGCGGGGTCCTACAATGAGCAGTTCTTC. Amino acids: CASSSVFGAAGSYNEQFF. The chain couples TRBV5-5 to TRBJ2-1; 7 positions agree with TRBD2. V shed 3 bases and J 1 base; nucleotides not matched to a gene: 13. The CDR3 is made up of 18 amino acids. Germline values: CDR1 SGHKS, CDR2 YYEKEE (reference sequence).

The gene calls are TRBV7-7 and TRBJ2-7, with 10 bases lining up with TRBD2. Germline V lookup: CDR1 SSHAT, CDR2 FNYEAQ (reference sequence). CDR3 length: 15 amino acids. The ends lost 5 bases at V and 5 bases at J; junction bases unmatched: 9. The DNA for the CDR3 is TGTGCCAGCAGCGAATTAGGGCTAGCGGGGGACGAGCAGTACTTC. This codes for CASSELGLAGDEQYF.

The V gene is TRBV9, the J gene TRBJ2-1; TRBD2 agrees at 9 bases. CDR1 is SGDLS and CDR2 is YYNGEE in the germline V gene. V dropped 0 bases and J dropped 2; count of bases not matched to a gene: 0. The CDR3 length is 15 residues. This CDR3 reads CASSVGGGAYNEQFF. Written as DNA, the CDR3 is TGTGCCAGCAGCGTAGGCGGGGGGGCCTACAATGAGCAGTTCTTC.